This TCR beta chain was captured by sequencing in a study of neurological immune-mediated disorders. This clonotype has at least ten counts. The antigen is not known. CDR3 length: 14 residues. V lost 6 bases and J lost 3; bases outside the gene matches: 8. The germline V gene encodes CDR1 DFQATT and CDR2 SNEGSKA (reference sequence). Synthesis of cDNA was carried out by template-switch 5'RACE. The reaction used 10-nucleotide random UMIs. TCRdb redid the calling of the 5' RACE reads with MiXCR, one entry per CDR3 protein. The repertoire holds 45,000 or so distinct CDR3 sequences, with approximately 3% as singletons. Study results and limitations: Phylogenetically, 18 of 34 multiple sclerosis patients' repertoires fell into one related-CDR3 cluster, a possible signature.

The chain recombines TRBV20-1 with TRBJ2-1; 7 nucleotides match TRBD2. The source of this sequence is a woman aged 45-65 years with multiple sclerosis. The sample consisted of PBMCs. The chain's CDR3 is CSAPGLADYNEQFF. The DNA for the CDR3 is TGCAGTGCACCCGGCCTAGCGGACTACAATGAGCAGTTCTTC.